These 22 T cell receptor beta chains share one sample of origin, sequenced in a study of shared clonotypes between healthy human individuals (dated by TCRdb to the early 2020s). Receptor amplification or capture employed the immunoSEQ multiplex PCR assay. The table was pulled from immuneACCESS by TCRdb, which kept in-frame rearrangements only. Such tables lose some clones; where checked, under half of the loss comes from unresolved V genes, and the rest has no known cause. The sample table lists 1.6 million or so clones, approximately 96% of them with a count of one. The top ten constitute approximately 1.1% of the sample. The sequencing sample was made of naive CD4+ T cells sorted from blood. What the cell subset or site label conveys for this sample: CD45RA+ positively selected. These TCRs come from a man aged 25-45 years in good health.

The chain combines TRBV4-1 with TRBJ2-1; TRBD2 matches at 8 bases. Germline V gene sequence: CDR1 MGHRA, CDR2 YSYEKL. After removal of 0 bases from V and 10 bases from J, the junction contained 8 bases not matched to a gene. CDR3 length equals 15 residues. The CDR3 DNA follows: TGCGCCAGCAGCCAAGATAGCGGGAAGGTACGGGAGCAGTTCTTC. Amino acids: CASSQDSGKVREQFF.

The chain recombines TRBV6-1 with TRBJ2-7; 13 positions agree with TRBD2. CDR1 and CDR2 from the germline V gene are MNHNS and SASEGT. Trimming took 5 bases from V and 4 from J; bases not matched to a gene: 5. This CDR3 is 15 amino acids long. In DNA, the CDR3 is TGTGCCAGCAGTCAAGGACTAGCGGGAGCGTACGAGCAGTACTTC. This gives the protein CASSQGLAGAYEQYF.

The chain uses TRBV5-6 and TRBJ2-1, with TRBD1 matching 7 bases. J was trimmed by 2 bases and V by 3 bases; bases with no gene match: 2. The germline V gene has CDR1 SGHDT and CDR2 YYEEEE. This CDR3 is 14 amino acids long. The CDR3 coding sequence is TGTGCCAGCAGCTCAAGGGGGCCCTACAATGAGCAGTTCTTC. It codes for CASSSRGPYNEQFF.

This chain links TRBV5-1 with TRBJ2-3; D remains ambiguous. The germline V gene has CDR1 SGHRS and CDR2 YFSETQ. The germline V and J ends were trimmed by 2 bases and 3 bases, with 7 bases remaining between them. This CDR3 is 13 amino acids long. CDR3 nucleotides: TGCGCCAGCAGCTTACCGGATACAGATACGCAGTATTTT. This sequence encodes CASSLPDTDTQYF.

This chain links TRBV6-5 with TRBJ1-2; TRBD1 matches at 9 bases. CDR3 length equals 14 residues. V gave up 2 bases and J gave up 2 bases; unmatched junction bases: 0. Germline CDR1 reads MNHEY; CDR2 reads SVGAGI. CDR3 residues: CASSYGTGNYGYTF. The CDR3 DNA sequence: TGTGCCAGCAGTTACGGGACAGGGAACTATGGCTACACCTTC.

V gene TRBV2 combines with J gene TRBJ2-2; 9 bases fit TRBD2. This CDR3 is built from 14 residues. From germline, CDR1 is SNHLY and CDR2 FYNNEI. Trimming removed 6 bases from V and 3 bases from J; junction bases left unmatched: 2. As DNA, the CDR3 is TGTGCCAGCAGGGGGACTAGCTACACCGGGGAGCTGTTTTTT. Encoded protein: CASRGTSYTGELFF.

The chain uses TRBV7-3 and TRBJ2-2; 10 bases agree with TRBD2. V trimming: 5 bases; J trimming: 6 bases; junction bases outside the gene matches: 3. Germline V gene sequence: CDR1 SGHTA, CDR2 FQGTGA. The CDR3 covers 14 residues. DNA of the CDR3: TGTGCCAGCAGCCACGGACTAGCGGCCGGGGAGCTGTTTTTT. This gives the protein CASSHGLAAGELFF.

The chain couples TRBV7-9 to TRBJ1-2; tentatively, D is TRBD1 (6 bases). CDR1 is SEHNR and CDR2 is FQNEAQ in the germline V gene (reference sequence). V was shortened by 2 bases and J by 4 bases, with 11 bases between the two germline ends. This CDR3 has 14 residues. CDR3 protein: CASSLPGAPYGYTF. Written as DNA, the CDR3 is TGTGCCAGCAGCTTACCGGGGGCCCCCTATGGCTACACCTTC.

This clone was recorded only once. The rearrangement links TRBV7-2 to TRBJ2-7; D is possibly TRBD2 (6 bases). The CDR3 consists of 16 residues. Trimming took off 5 bases at V and 2 bases at J, with 19 bases between the two ends. Germline V CDR1 and CDR2: SGHTA, FQGNSA. Here the CDR3 DNA reads TGTGCCAGCAGCACAAGTAGCGGCCCCTGGGCCTACGAGCAGTACTTC. Encoded protein: CASSTSSGPWAYEQYF.

The chain combines TRBV5-1 with TRBJ1-1; no reliable D call. Germline CDR1 reads SGHRS; CDR2 reads YFSETQ. This CDR3 comprises 13 residues. V gave up 5 bases and J gave up 2 bases, with 10 bases separating them. CDR3 residues: CASRKGGNTEAFF. Written as DNA, the CDR3 is TGCGCCAGCAGAAAGGGAGGAAACACTGAAGCTTTCTTT.

This chain joins TRBV7-8 and TRBJ1-5; D is uncertain. V shed 0 bases and J shed 7 bases, with 13 bases lying between them. This CDR3 region has 15 residues. Germline CDR1 SGHVS, CDR2 FQNEAQ. CDR3 in DNA: TGTGCCAGCAGCTTAGCCTTCGAAGGTTTACAGCCCCAGCATTTT. This encodes CASSLAFEGLQPQHF. The full variable domain, its missing parts supplied by reference TRBV7-8 and TRBJ1-5, is GAGVSQSPRYKVAKRGQDVALRCDPISGHVSLFWYQQALGQGPEFLTYFQNEAQLDKSGLPSDRFFAERPEGSVSTLKIQRTQQEDSAVYLCASSLAFEGLQPQHFGDGTRLSIL.

The chain is built from TRBV5-4 and TRBJ2-7, with 9 bases matching TRBD2. The germline V gene has CDR1 SGHNT and CDR2 YYREEE (reference sequence). Trimming took 3 bases from V and 3 from J; bases not matched to a gene: 10. The CDR3 extends over 16 amino acids. CDR3 nucleotides: TGTGCCAGCAGCTGGAAAAGCGGGAGGTCCGACTACGAGCAGTACTTC. This encodes CASSWKSGRSDYEQYF.

This chain links TRBV4-3 with TRBJ2-2, with D perhaps TRBD2 (6 bases). V was shortened by 0 bases and J by 3 bases, with 11 bases between the two germline ends. The CDR3 runs 16 residues. The germline V gene encodes CDR1 LGHNA and CDR2 YSLEER. CDR3 bases: TGCGCCAGCAGCCAAGATGGCGGGACCGACACCGGGGAGCTGTTTTTT. Protein product: CASSQDGGTDTGELFF.

This clone is a singleton in its sample. CDR3 residues: CASSKRGTVATNEKLFF. Here the CDR3 DNA reads TGTGCCAGCAGCAAACGGGGGACGGTTGCAACTAATGAAAAACTGTTTTTT. The V and J genes are TRBV21-1 and TRBJ1-4. TRBV21-1 is annotated as a pseudogene. This CDR3 contains 17 residues.

The chain combines TRBV27 with TRBJ2-7; TRBD2 matches 10 bases. J gave up 4 bases and V 10 bases, and 10 bases lay outside the gene matches. This CDR3 region has 14 residues. Germline V lookup: CDR1 MNHEY, CDR2 SMNVEV (reference sequence). CDR3 coding DNA: TGTGCCACCAGGTCAGCGGGAGGGGTATACGAGCAGTACTTC. Translated: CATRSAGGVYEQYF.

The V call is TRBV7-8, the J call TRBJ1-4, with D tentatively TRBD1 (5 bases). The ends were cut back, 5 bases at V and 4 bases at J, with 8 bases in the middle. CDR3 length equals 13 residues. The germline CDR1 and CDR2 sequences are SGHVS and FQNEAQ. As DNA, the CDR3 is TGTGCCAGCAGCCTGAGGGGTAATGAAAAACTGTTTTTT. Translation: CASSLRGNEKLFF.

This sequence joins TRBV13 and TRBJ2-7; perhaps TRBD2 as D (6 bases). There are 14 residues in the CDR3. Trimming shortened V by 9 bases and J by 2 bases, and 17 bases separated the two germline ends. From germline, CDR1 is PRHDT and CDR2 FYEKMQ (reference sequence). The CDR3 sequence is CASLSGGNTYEQYF. Here the CDR3 DNA reads TGTGCCAGTCTTTCCGGCGGGAATACCTACGAGCAGTACTTC.

A word on this clone: At the DNA level, this CDR3 is encoded by other sequences in the same sample as well. The V and J genes are TRBV7-9 and TRBJ1-1; D unclear. This CDR3 comprises 12 residues. The V gene's germline CDR1 is SEHNR and CDR2 FQNEAQ (reference sequence). V lost 2 bases and J lost 4, with 5 bases in between. CDR3 loop: CASSLMGTEAFF. In DNA form, the CDR3 reads TGTGCCAGCAGCTTAATGGGCACTGAAGCTTTCTTT.

The J gene is TRBJ1-1, the V gene TRBV6-1; the D gene is possibly TRBD1 (5 bases). Germline V lookup: CDR1 MNHNS, CDR2 SASEGT. The CDR3 has 14 residues. V lost 2 bases and J lost 3, with 10 bases in between. CDR3 residues: CASSERGTDTEAFF. For the CDR3, the DNA is TGTGCCAGCAGTGAAAGGGGAACAGACACTGAAGCTTTCTTT.

This chain uses TRBV14 with TRBJ2-2; D is undetermined. With 6 bases removed from V and 5 bases from J, the gap between germline ends came to 10 bases. The CDR3 length is 13 residues. Germline CDR1 and CDR2: SGHDN and FVKESK. Written as DNA, the CDR3 is TGTGCCAGCAGTCAATATTGGACCGGGGAGCTGTTTTTT. Translating gives CASSQYWTGELFF.

The V gene is TRBV9, the J gene TRBJ2-5; no clear D. The CDR3 has 13 residues. Trimming shortened V by 3 bases and J by 4 bases, and 10 bases separated the two germline ends. CDR1 is SGDLS, CDR2 YYNGEE, per germline. CDR3 sequence reads: CASSAALGETQYF. The CDR3 nucleotides are TGTGCCAGCAGCGCCGCCCTAGGAGAGACCCAGTACTTC.

The V and J genes are TRBV7-9 and TRBJ1-4, with D tentatively TRBD1 (5 bases). The CDR3 has 15 amino acids. Germline values: CDR1 SEHNR, CDR2 FQNEAQ (reference sequence). Trimming pared 2 bases from V and 8 bases from J, leaving 15 bases between. The CDR3 coding sequence is TGTGCCAGCAGCTTACGTCGGGGGGACGGCGAAAAACTGTTTTTT. Its translation: CASSLRRGDGEKLFF.